Sequencing of this T cell receptor beta chain was carried out in a study of immune evolution from preneoplasia to lung adenocarcinoma (dated by TCRdb to about 2021). Study-level background: HLA loss of heterozygosity was observed in approximately 7%, 15% and 30% of AIS, MIA and ADC lesions, respectively, and was not observed in any AAH lesions. Resected precursor lesions (AAH, AIS, MIA) and invasive adenocarcinomas were compared against paired morphologically normal lung tissue. The immune data were integrated with whole exome sequencing and methylation data obtained from the same cohort of nodules. According to the study, about 99 samples went through TCR sequencing. TCR sequencing data were obtained from more than 45 patients. POLYSOLVER was used to infer class I HLA alleles from exome data, and LOHHLA was used to detect allele-specific HLA loss. The sample size depended on which specimens were available, not on a prior power calculation. A total of 40 to 65 patients with pulmonary nodules who underwent surgical resection were included in the overall cohort. The study used immune gene expression, TCR sequencing and multiplex immunofluorescence to profile the immune contexture of lung adenocarcinoma precursors and invasive adenocarcinoma.

Between about 2013 and 2017, the patients underwent resection in either Japan or China. The histologic diagnosis of each case was independently confirmed on H&E slides by two lung cancer pathologists. Macro-dissection after pathologic assessment enriched premalignant or tumor cells for nucleic acid extraction. DNA was isolated from FFPE tissue using the AllPrep DNA/RNA FFPE Kit. General study outcomes and caveats: KRAS-mutant nodules showed the highest T cell clonality compared with EGFR-mutant or double wild-type lesions. The findings rested on association rather than direct causation, and larger cohorts with long-term follow-up and longitudinal biopsies were considered necessary. The highest clonality was observed in normal lung, whereas higher T cell density and diversity but lower clonality appeared to be present in later-stage lesions. Normal lung had the highest top T cell clone frequencies, which appeared to decline progressively from AAH through AIS, MIA and invasive adenocarcinoma. Because all patients came from Japan and China, whether the findings apply to Western populations was uncertain.

From cysteine to phenylalanine, the CDR3 is 15 amino acids long. CDR3 DNA is the only sequence kept; it has 45 bases, read in frame from the first base. From V the trimming removes 7 bases and from J it removes 4 bases, while the gene matches leave 13 bases of the junction unaccounted for. Based on the germline V gene, the CDR1 and CDR2 sequences are SGHRS and YFSETQ. The immunoSEQ hsTCRbeta Kit was used to sequence TCR beta CDR3 regions from DNA. The authors' analysis ran thus. The ImmunoSEQ Analyzer was used to analyse the TCR sequencing data. T cell clonality was calculated on productive rearrangements as 1 minus Pielou's evenness. The inverse Simpson index, applied to productive templates, was used to measure T cell diversity. T cell density was TCR beta template counts normalized to usable DNA, estimated by amplifying and sequencing housekeeping genes. Two-sided Kruskal-Wallis tests were used to compare TCR metrics between histologic stages. Not all clones reach the TCRdb copy of this immuneACCESS table, which keeps in-frame sequences only. Checked studies attribute under half of the gap to unresolved V genes and leave the rest unexplained. V and J calls plus clone size are reproduced from that table; the DNA served to infer D and trimming. This sample is represented by over 11,000 clones; 80% to 90% of them were singletons. Together, the top ten hold 4.2% of the sample.

To note about this clone: Its antigen specificity is not known. The sample holds no much larger clone one base away, and base qualities are not on file.

The sequenced sample consisted of FFPE minimally invasive lung adenocarcinoma tissue. The cell subset or site label for this specimen denotes: micro-invasive lung adenocarcinoma (MIA). The TCR sequence derives from a person aged 70 to 85 with lung adenocarcinoma. This receptor chain uses TRBV5-1 and TRBJ2-5, with 7 bases matching TRBD2. The sequenced DNA is TGCGCCAGCGGAGCGGGGCAACCGGGGGGAGAGACCCAGTACTTC. Translated, it gives CASGAGQPGGETQYF.